Listed below are T cell receptor beta chains from one sample, sequenced in a study of technical replicates of blood from several donors. Using immunoSEQ multiplex PCR, the repertoire was profiled, and TCRdb retains in-frame clones only, with some absent. Of some 78,000 clones in the sample, about 93% are singletons; the top ten hold 0.2% to 0.3%. The source material was T cells isolated from PBMCs. These receptors all come from a human donor in good health. The CDR3 runs from the conserved cysteine through the conserved F or W. D genes are given only for firm matches. Clone size appears in some rows only: once, few, many, or a class for an expanded clone.

V	length	J	D	size	CDR3	DNA
TRBV30	13	TRBJ1-5	TRBD1	-	CAWSNRGNQPQHF	TGTGCCTGGAGTAACAGGGGGAATCAGCCCCAGCATTTT
TRBV7-9	14	TRBJ1-2	-	-	CASSTPTQGPGYTF	TGTGCCAGCAGCACCCCCACGCAGGGCCCTGGCTACACCTTC
TRBV19	15	TRBJ2-7	-	-	CASSIGAGGSYEQYF	TGTGCCAGTAGTATCGGCGCAGGGGGGTCGTACGAGCAGTACTTC
TRBV15	13	TRBJ2-3	-	-	CATSRDKEDTQYF	TGTGCCACCAGCAGAGATAAGGAGGATACGCAGTATTTT
TRBV6-1	11	TRBJ2-1	-	-	CASSENGEQFF	TGTGCCAGCAGTGAAAACGGTGAGCAGTTCTTC
TRBV7-6	12	TRBJ2-1	-	once	CASSAGNNEQFF	TGTGCCAGCTCTGCAGGTAATAATGAGCAGTTCTTC
TRBV30	16	TRBJ2-2	TRBD1	-	CAWSEGPTGGAGELFF	TGTGCCTGGAGTGAAGGTCCGACAGGGGGAGCCGGGGAGCTGTTTTTT
TRBV5-1	14	TRBJ1-6	-	-	CASSKTGKVSPLHF	TGCGCCAGCAGCAAGACAGGAAAGGTTTCACCCCTCCACTTT
TRBV5-4	15	TRBJ2-4	-	-	CASSIRGAAGNIQYF	TGTGCCAGCAGCATACGAGGGGCGGCGGGGAACATTCAGTACTTC
TRBV5-4	13	TRBJ2-7	-	-	CASSLAPAYEQYF	TGTGCCAGCAGCCTGGCACCAGCCTACGAGCAGTACTTC
TRBV5-1	12	TRBJ1-2	-	-	CASSVAGDGYTF	TGCGCCAGCAGCGTGGCAGGGGATGGCTACACCTTC
TRBV29-1	14	TRBJ2-5	TRBD2	-	CSVPGLGEEETQYF	TGCAGCGTTCCGGGACTAGGAGAAGAAGAGACCCAGTACTTC
TRBV29-1	14	TRBJ1-1	-	-	CSVDRGHMNTEAFF	TGCAGCGTTGACAGGGGCCATATGAACACTGAAGCTTTCTTT
TRBV19	15	TRBJ1-1	-	-	CASSILGGLRTEAFF	TGTGCCAGTAGTATTCTCGGGGGGCTGCGGACTGAAGCTTTCTTT
TRBV9	15	TRBJ1-2	-	-	CASSVDYAGLYGYTF	TGTGCCAGCAGCGTCGATTATGCAGGGCTCTATGGCTACACCTTC
TRBV10-1	15	TRBJ2-2	-	-	CASSEIVGGIGELFF	TGCGCCAGCAGTGAGATTGTTGGAGGGATCGGGGAGCTGTTTTTT
TRBV7-2	15	TRBJ2-1	-	-	CASSLAPRGGREQFF	TGTGCCAGCAGCCTCGCCCCTAGGGGGGGTAGGGAGCAGTTCTTC
TRBV6-4	13	TRBJ2-2	-	-	CASSDSYTGELFF	TGTGCCAGCAGTGACAGCTACACCGGGGAGCTGTTTTTT
TRBV27	20	TRBJ1-5	TRBD1	-	CASSHHSGTGGPYSNQPQHF	TGTGCCAGCAGTCATCACTCCGGGACAGGGGGCCCCTATAGCAATCAGCCCCAGCATTTT
TRBV30	14	TRBJ1-5	TRBD1	-	CAWADRGIYQPQHF	TGTGCCTGGGCTGACAGGGGGATATATCAGCCCCAGCATTTT
TRBV19	12	TRBJ1-2	-	-	CASSEGYGGYTF	TGTGCCAGTAGTGAGGGATATGGAGGCTACACCTTC
TRBV5-6	15	TRBJ1-5	TRBD1	-	CASSYDRGPNQPQHF	TGTGCCAGCAGCTACGACAGGGGCCCAAATCAGCCCCAGCATTTT
TRBV6-5	14	TRBJ2-2	TRBD1	-	CASSWTGLAGELFF	TGTGCCAGCAGTTGGACAGGGTTGGCCGGGGAGCTGTTTTTT
TRBV7-9	12	TRBJ1-4	-	-	CASSQANEKLFF	TGTGCCAGCTCTCAGGCTAATGAAAAACTGTTTTTT
TRBV18	16	TRBJ1-1	TRBD1	-	CASSPGQGLDSTEAFF	TGTGCCAGCTCACCCGGACAGGGGCTAGACTCGACTGAAGCTTTCTTT
TRBV28	14	TRBJ1-4	-	-	CASSNGQLNEKLFF	TGTGCCAGCAGTAATGGACAGTTAAATGAAAAACTGTTTTTT
TRBV5-1	14	TRBJ2-1	-	-	CASSFGSSYNEQFF	TGCGCCAGCAGCTTCGGGAGCTCCTACAATGAGCAGTTCTTC
TRBV4-1	15	TRBJ1-1	TRBD1	-	CASRDSGTENTEAFF	TGCGCCAGCAGAGACTCCGGGACAGAGAACACTGAAGCTTTCTTT
TRBV19	15	TRBJ2-2	TRBD2	-	CASSRGLANTGELFF	TGTGCCAGTAGTAGGGGACTAGCGAACACCGGGGAGCTGTTTTTT